This T cell receptor beta chain derives from a study of technical replicates of blood from a few donors. V lost 8 bases, J lost 6 bases, and 13 bases lay in between. Per the germline V gene, CDR1 is SEHNR and CDR2 is FQNEAQ (reference sequence). There are 12 residues in the CDR3. The repertoire was sequenced with immunoSEQ multiplex PCR; TCRdb's copy has only in-frame clones and lacks some. The sample consists of approximately 80,000 clones, roughly nine tenths of them appearing once. Sequencing input: T cells isolated from PBMCs. This receptor was identified in a human donor in good health. V is TRBV7-9 and J is TRBJ1-1; D call uncertain. In DNA, the CDR3 is TGTGCCAGCGGCCGGGGAAGCGCTGAAGCTTTCTTT. It yields the protein CASGRGSAEAFF.